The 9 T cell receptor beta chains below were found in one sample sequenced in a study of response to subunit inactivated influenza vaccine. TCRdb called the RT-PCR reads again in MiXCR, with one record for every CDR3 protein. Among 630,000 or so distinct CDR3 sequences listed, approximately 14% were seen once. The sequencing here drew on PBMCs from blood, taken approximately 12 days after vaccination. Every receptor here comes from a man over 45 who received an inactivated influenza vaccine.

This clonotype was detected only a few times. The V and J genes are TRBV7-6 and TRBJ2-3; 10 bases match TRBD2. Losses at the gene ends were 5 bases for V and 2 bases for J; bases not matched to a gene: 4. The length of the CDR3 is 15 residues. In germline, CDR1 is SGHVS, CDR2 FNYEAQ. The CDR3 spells CASSKLAGPTDTQYF. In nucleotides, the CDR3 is TGTGCCAGCAGCAAACTAGCGGGGCCCACAGATACGCAGTATTTT.

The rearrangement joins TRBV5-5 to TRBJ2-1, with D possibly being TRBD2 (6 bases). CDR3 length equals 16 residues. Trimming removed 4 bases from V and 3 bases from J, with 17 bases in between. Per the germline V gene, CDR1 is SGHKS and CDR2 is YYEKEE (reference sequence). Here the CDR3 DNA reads TGTGCCAGCAGCCACGGGACTCCACTTAACTACAATGAGCAGTTCTTC. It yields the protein CASSHGTPLNYNEQFF.

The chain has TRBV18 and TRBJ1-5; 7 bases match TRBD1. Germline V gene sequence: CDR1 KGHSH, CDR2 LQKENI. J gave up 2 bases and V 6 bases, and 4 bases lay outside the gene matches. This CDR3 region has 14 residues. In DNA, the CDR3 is TGTGCCAGCTCGACAGGGTCGGGCAATCAGCCCCAGCATTTT. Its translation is CASSTGSGNQPQHF. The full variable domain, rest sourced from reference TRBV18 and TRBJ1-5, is NAGVMQNPRHLVRRRGQEARLRCSPMKGHSHVYWYRQLPEEGLKFMVYLQKENIIDESGMPKERFSAEFPKEGPSILRIQQVVRGDSAAYFCASSTGSGNQPQHFGDGTRLSIL.

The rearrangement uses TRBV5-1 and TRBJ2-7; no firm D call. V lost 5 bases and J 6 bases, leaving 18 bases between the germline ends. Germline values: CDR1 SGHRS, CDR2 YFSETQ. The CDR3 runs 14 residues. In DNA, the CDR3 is TGCGCCAGCAGTAGTGGTACACTTCCCATCGAGCAGTACTTC. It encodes CASSSGTLPIEQYF.

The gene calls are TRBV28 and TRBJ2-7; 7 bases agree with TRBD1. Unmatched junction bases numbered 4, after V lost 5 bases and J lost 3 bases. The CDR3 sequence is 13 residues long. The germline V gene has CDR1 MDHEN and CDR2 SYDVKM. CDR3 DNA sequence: TGTGCCAGCAGTGGACAGGTGATCTACGAGCAGTACTTC. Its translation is CASSGQVIYEQYF.

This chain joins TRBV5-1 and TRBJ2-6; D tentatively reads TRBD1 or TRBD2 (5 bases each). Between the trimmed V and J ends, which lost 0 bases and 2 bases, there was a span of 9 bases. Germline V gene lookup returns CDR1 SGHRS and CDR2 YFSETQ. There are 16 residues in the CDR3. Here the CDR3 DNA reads TGCGCCAGCAGCTTGGATGTGGGGGCTGGGGCCAACGTCCTGACTTTC. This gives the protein CASSLDVGAGANVLTF. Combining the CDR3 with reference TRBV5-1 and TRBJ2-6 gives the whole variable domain KAGVTQTPRYLIKTRGQQVTLSCSPISGHRSVSWYQQTPGQGLQFLFEYFSETQRNKGNFPGRFSGRQFSNSRSEMNVSTLELGDSALYLCASSLDVGAGANVLTFGAGSRLTVL.

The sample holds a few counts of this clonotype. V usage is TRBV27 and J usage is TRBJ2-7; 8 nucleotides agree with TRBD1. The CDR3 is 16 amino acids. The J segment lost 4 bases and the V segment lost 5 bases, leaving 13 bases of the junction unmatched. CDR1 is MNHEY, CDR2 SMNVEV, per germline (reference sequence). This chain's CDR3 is CASSAAQWTGIYEQYF. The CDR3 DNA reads TGTGCCAGCAGTGCTGCCCAATGGACAGGGATATACGAGCAGTACTTC.

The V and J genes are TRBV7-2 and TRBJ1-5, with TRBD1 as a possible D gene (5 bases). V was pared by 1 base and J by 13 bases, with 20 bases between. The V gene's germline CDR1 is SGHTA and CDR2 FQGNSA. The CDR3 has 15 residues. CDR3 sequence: CASSLEVGPGRTQHF. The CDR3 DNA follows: TGTGCCAGCAGCTTAGAGGTGGGGCCAGGGAGGACTCAGCATTTT.

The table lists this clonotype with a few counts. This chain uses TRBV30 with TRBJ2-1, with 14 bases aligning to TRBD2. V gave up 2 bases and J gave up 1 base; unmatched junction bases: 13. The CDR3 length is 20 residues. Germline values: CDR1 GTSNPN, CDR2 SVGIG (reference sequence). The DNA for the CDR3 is TGTGCCTGGAGTTCCACGGGACTAGCGGGAGAGTCTGTATCCTACAATGAGCAGTTCTTC. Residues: CAWSSTGLAGESVSYNEQFF.